These 28 T cell receptor beta chains originate from one sample sequenced in a study of blood T cell repertoires in COVID-19 (dated by TCRdb to the early 2020s). The library was built by means of the immunoSEQ multiplex PCR assay. Sourced from immuneACCESS, this table was stored by TCRdb with only in-frame sequences that have V and J called. A share of the clones is absent; for the studies checked, an unresolved V gene accounts for under half, and the remainder has no known explanation. In all, the sample holds over 100,000 clones, and approximately 85% of those were seen once. Approximately 10% of the sample is taken by the ten largest. The sequencing input was peripheral blood. The receptors were gathered from a man older than 75 with acute or convalescent COVID-19.

The rearrangement joins TRBV21-1 to TRBJ2-5; the tabulated D call, TRBD1, remains unverified against the DNA. TRBV21-1 represents a pseudogene. The CDR3 has 14 amino acids. CDR3 protein: CASSSNRGGETQYF. CDR3 DNA: TGTGCCAGCAGCAGTAACAGGGGTGGAGAGACCCAGTACTTC.

This clone came up once. This chain links TRBV29-1 with TRBJ1-3; no firm D call. The CDR3 is 14 amino acids. Germline assignment: CDR1 SQVTM and CDR2 ANQGSEA. V was cut by 5 bases and J by 0 bases, with 11 bases left in between. The CDR3 reads CSVWEAGSGNTIYF. The CDR3, as DNA: TGCAGCGTTTGGGAGGCCGGCTCTGGAAACACCATATATTTT.

V gene TRBV19 combines with J gene TRBJ1-5; 9 positions match TRBD1. The CDR3 runs 14 residues. The V segment lost 3 bases and the J segment 9 bases; nucleotides outside the gene matches: 6. CDR1 LNHDA and CDR2 SQIVND come from the germline V gene (reference sequence). This chain's CDR3 is CASSIQTGGTPQHF. In DNA form, the CDR3 reads TGTGCCAGTAGTATCCAGACAGGGGGTACGCCCCAGCATTTT.

V is TRBV7-2 and J is TRBJ2-3, with TRBD2 identical over 10 bases. CDR3 length: 15 amino acids. Germline CDR1 SGHTA, CDR2 FQGNSA. V lost 8 bases to trimming and J lost 6 bases; unmatched junction nucleotides: 11. Here the CDR3 DNA reads TGTGCCAGCGTCAGGATAGCGGGGGGATCGGATACGCAGTATTTT. Translated, it gives CASVRIAGGSDTQYF.

V usage is TRBV6-5 and J usage is TRBJ1-1; 7 bases line up with TRBD1. The CDR3 extends over 15 amino acids. Per germline, CDR1 MNHEY and CDR2 SVGAGI. Trimming removed 4 bases from V and 0 bases from J; junction bases left unmatched: 5. Here the CDR3 reads CASSFQDRMNTEAFF. CDR3 DNA sequence: TGTGCCAGCAGTTTCCAGGACAGGATGAACACTGAAGCTTTCTTT.

V usage is TRBV10-3 and J usage is TRBJ2-1, with D unresolved. This CDR3 has 16 residues. In germline, CDR1 is ENHRY, CDR2 SYGVKD. With 3 bases removed from V and 0 bases from J, the gap between germline ends came to 12 bases. CDR3 sequence: CAISDRSPGSYNEQFF. As DNA, the CDR3 is TGTGCCATCAGTGATCGCTCCCCAGGCTCCTACAATGAGCAGTTCTTC.

This chain uses TRBV24-1 with TRBJ1-1; D is undetermined. V was pared by 10 bases and J by 1 base, with 6 bases between. The CDR3 length is 11 residues. Per germline, CDR1 KGHDR and CDR2 SFDVKD. This chain's CDR3 is CATQQNTEAFF. CDR3 DNA sequence: TGTGCCACGCAACAGAACACTGAAGCTTTCTTT.

This clone was detected once. In DNA, the CDR3 is TGTGCCAGCAGTTACGGCTATGAAAAACTGTTTTTT. It translates to CASSYGYEKLFF. The genes are TRBV6-6 and TRBJ1-4; no clear D gene. The CDR3 sequence is 12 residues long. Per germline, CDR1 MNHNY and CDR2 SVGAGI (reference sequence). Trimming removed 2 bases from V and 6 bases from J, with 4 bases in between.

This sequence joins TRBV28 and TRBJ1-5; 11 bases align to TRBD1. Germline V gives CDR1 MDHEN, CDR2 SYDVKM. The trim removed 5 bases at V and 8 bases at J, leaving 11 bases unmatched. The CDR3 extends over 16 amino acids. This CDR3 reads CASSPGDRGIGKPQHF. CDR3 in DNA: TGTGCCAGCAGTCCTGGGGACAGGGGGATAGGGAAGCCCCAGCATTTT.

The gene calls are TRBV4-3 and TRBJ2-1; TRBD2 might be the D (12 bases). V was clipped by 3 bases and J by 6 bases, with 24 bases between them. Germline lookup yields CDR1 LGHNA and CDR2 YSLEER. The CDR3 is 18 residues long. Here the CDR3 reads CASSQDRGPGLAGNEQFF. The CDR3, as DNA: TGCGCCAGCAGCCAGGACAGGGGGCCGGGACTAGCGGGCAATGAGCAGTTCTTC.

The V gene is TRBV7-9, the J gene TRBJ2-1; D is unclear. The CDR3 consists of 12 residues. CDR1 and CDR2 (germline): SEHNR, FQNEAQ (reference sequence). Between the trimmed V and J ends, which lost 1 base and 9 bases, there was a span of 7 bases. The CDR3 loop reads CASSLDNGEQFF. The CDR3, as DNA: TGTGCCAGCAGCTTAGATAACGGTGAGCAGTTCTTC.

The chain couples TRBV5-1 to TRBJ2-5, with a tentative D call TRBD2 (5 bases). This CDR3 comprises 12 residues. V lost 7 bases, J lost 5 bases, and 12 bases lay in between. The germline CDR1 and CDR2 sequences are SGHRS and YFSETQ. The CDR3 coding sequence is TGCGCCAGCGGGGAGCCGGGGGAGACCCAGTACTTC. Protein product: CASGEPGETQYF.

The V gene is TRBV6-5, the J gene TRBJ1-3; 8 bases fit TRBD1. Trimming at V came to 6 bases and at J to 4 bases, leaving 2 bases not matched to a gene. This CDR3 comprises 13 residues. From germline, CDR1 is MNHEY and CDR2 SVGAGI. The DNA for the CDR3 is TGTGCCAGCAGCCGGACAGGGGGAAACACCATATATTTT. Its translation: CASSRTGGNTIYF.

The chain combines TRBV19 with TRBJ2-5; 9 nucleotides align to TRBD1. The CDR3 consists of 16 residues. Germline V gene data show CDR1 as LNHDA and CDR2 as SQIVND (reference sequence). The V and J ends lost 5 bases and 1 base, in that order; junction bases with no gene match: 8. For the CDR3, the DNA is TGTGCCAGTAGTCCGGACAGGGGACGATTCCAAGAGACCCAGTACTTC. Protein: CASSPDRGRFQETQYF.

The rearrangement links TRBV28 to TRBJ1-5; TRBD1 matches 9 bases. The CDR3 runs 14 residues. Per germline, CDR1 MDHEN and CDR2 SYDVKM. With V trimmed by 5 bases and J by 5 bases, 4 bases remained unmatched. CDR3 nucleotide sequence: TGTGCCAGCAGTCCTGGGACAGGGTATCAGCCCCAGCATTTT. Encoded protein: CASSPGTGYQPQHF.

This clone was seen more than once but under ten times. Other DNA sequences within the sample encode an identical CDR3. The chain couples TRBV5-1 to TRBJ1-5; 8 nucleotides align to TRBD1. Germline V gene data show CDR1 as SGHRS and CDR2 as YFSETQ. CDR3 length: 15 amino acids. Germline trimming cut 0 bases from V and 7 bases from J; bases unmatched to any gene: 6. CDR3 residues: CASSLEGQGGQPQHF. The CDR3 bases are TGCGCCAGCAGCTTGGAAGGACAGGGTGGGCAGCCCCAGCATTTT.

The gene calls are TRBV5-1 and TRBJ2-5, with D maybe TRBD1 (5 bases). The CDR3 totals 13 residues. CDR1 SGHRS and CDR2 YFSETQ come from the germline V gene. The V gene lost 0 bases and the J gene lost 2 bases, with 5 bases spanning the gap. The CDR3 nucleotides read TGCGCCAGCAGCTTGGAGGGGCAAGAGACCCAGTACTTC. Amino acids: CASSLEGQETQYF.

The rearrangement links TRBV19 to TRBJ1-5; TRBD1 might be the D (6 bases). The germline gives CDR1 LNHDA, CDR2 SQIVND (reference sequence). V was pared by 3 bases and J by 6 bases, with 18 bases between. This CDR3 is 16 amino acids long. CDR3 sequence reads: CASSIFSQQGSQPQHF. CDR3 DNA: TGTGCCAGTAGTATTTTCTCACAGCAGGGGAGTCAGCCCCAGCATTTT.

In DNA, the CDR3 is TGTGCCAGCAGCTTAACTAGCGGGATCCTAGCTTACAATGAGCAGTTCTTC. It specifies CASSLTSGILAYNEQFF. The rearrangement uses TRBV7-2 and TRBJ2-1, with 10 bases that match TRBD2. The germline V gene has CDR1 SGHTA and CDR2 FQGNSA. The CDR3 is made up of 17 amino acids. With 2 bases clipped from V and 4 bases from J, the junction kept 8 bases outside the gene matches.

The genes are TRBV19 and TRBJ1-3; D may be TRBD1 (5 bases). Deletions cut 7 bases from V and 0 bases from J, with 10 bases between. This CDR3 is built from 14 residues. Germline CDR1 LNHDA, CDR2 SQIVND (reference sequence). CDR3: CASKRGSSGNTIYF. In DNA, the CDR3 is TGTGCCAGTAAACGGGGGAGCTCTGGAAACACCATATATTTT.

The chain carries TRBV6-6 and TRBJ1-1, with D perhaps matching TRBD1 (6 bases). The CDR3 loop spans 14 amino acids. Germline lookup yields CDR1 MNHNY and CDR2 SVGAGI (reference sequence). The V end lost 4 bases, the J end lost 3 bases, and 12 bases lay between the germline ends. CDR3 bases: TGTGCCAGCAGTTCCTCACAGGGCGACACTGAAGCTTTCTTT. It is translated as CASSSSQGDTEAFF.

The gene calls are TRBV12-3 or TRBV12-4 and TRBJ2-1, with a possible D match to TRBD2 (5 bases). This CDR3 comprises 12 residues. The V end lost 7 bases, the J end lost 2 bases, and 6 bases lay between the germline ends. This chain's CDR3 is CASTAAYNEQFF. DNA for the CDR3: TGTGCCAGCACAGCGGCCTACAATGAGCAGTTCTTC.

This clone was picked up a small number of times. The chain links TRBV10-2 to TRBJ1-3; 8 positions match TRBD1. CDR3 length equals 17 residues. The V gene end was trimmed by 0 bases and the J gene end by 1 base; junction bases not matched to a gene: 5. Per germline, CDR1 WSHSY and CDR2 SAAADI. CDR3 DNA: TGCGCCAGCAGTGAGTCGCGGAACAGGGGGTCTGGAAACACCATATATTTT. Translating gives CASSESRNRGSGNTIYF.

This clone was detected only a few times. J is TRBJ2-7 and V is TRBV18, with D possibly being TRBD1 (6 bases). The CDR3 totals 12 residues. The ends were cut back, 8 bases at V and 0 bases at J, with 8 bases in the middle. From germline, CDR1 is KGHSH and CDR2 LQKENI. CDR3 amino acids: CASVDSSYEQYF. The CDR3 nucleotides are TGTGCCAGCGTGGACAGCTCCTACGAGCAGTACTTC.

This clone was observed a handful of times. The J gene is TRBJ1-2, the V gene TRBV5-1; 7 nucleotides match TRBD1. After removal of 0 bases from V and 7 bases from J, the junction contained 12 bases not matched to a gene. The CDR3 is 16 amino acids. Germline CDR1 SGHRS, CDR2 YFSETQ. The CDR3 DNA reads TGCGCCAGCAGCTTGGACCCCGACAAGGGGGCTTTTGGCTACACCTTC. Translated: CASSLDPDKGAFGYTF.

This chain links TRBV5-1 with TRBJ2-1; D possibly corresponds to TRBD2 (5 bases). Trimming cost V 0 bases and J 3 bases, with 10 bases left between them. Germline values: CDR1 SGHRS, CDR2 YFSETQ. This CDR3 spans 15 amino acids. CDR3 residues: CASSLEASIYNEQFF. The CDR3 DNA sequence: TGCGCCAGCAGCTTGGAAGCTAGCATCTACAATGAGCAGTTCTTC.

The V and J genes are TRBV3-1 (or the pseudogene TRBV3-2) and TRBJ2-2, with TRBD2 matching 8 bases. In germline, CDR1 is LGHDT, CDR2 YNNKEL (reference sequence). CDR3 size: 16 residues. Germline trimming cut 1 base from V and 4 bases from J; bases unmatched to any gene: 5. The CDR3 protein is CASSQGTSYSTGELFF. The CDR3 DNA reads as TGTGCCAGCAGCCAAGGGACTAGCTACAGCACCGGGGAGCTGTTTTTT.

The chain carries TRBV7-8 and TRBJ1-2, with 9 bases matching TRBD1. Trimming at V came to 5 bases and at J to 7 bases, leaving 5 bases not matched to a gene. The germline CDR1 and CDR2 sequences are SGHVS and FQNEAQ. The CDR3 totals 13 residues. The CDR3 loop is CASSLQGAGGYTF. CDR3 sequence (DNA): TGTGCCAGCAGCCTACAGGGGGCCGGTGGCTACACCTTC.